This T cell receptor (beta chain) stems from a study of blood T cell repertoires in COVID-19. Overall study context: Italy, Spain and the United States were the sources of the convalescent and acute COVID-19 samples. T cells, B-cell-depleted T cells, or PBMCs supplied cDNA or gDNA.

Original data processing: The assay estimated nucleated cells by amplifying reference gene primers. This table comes from immunoSEQ multiplex PCR, and its TCRdb copy is limited to in-frame clones, with some not included. D and trimming were read from the DNA, whereas the V and J calls and clone size are those reported in that table. The repertoire holds 300,000 to 450,000 clones, 88% seen once, with 1.2% in the top ten. Participants were aged about 18 to 100 years, lived in 24 US areas, and enrolled virtually. Sequences were obtained from PBMCs or T cells enriched from blood (not recorded which). The source is a woman aged 18 to 35 who had recovered from COVID-19.

DNA for the CDR3: TGTGCCAGCAGGGAGACAGAGAACTATGGCTACACCTTC. Amino acids: CASRETENYGYTF. The chain joins TRBV28 to TRBJ1-2; perhaps TRBD1 as D (5 bases). The germline CDR1 and CDR2 sequences are MDHEN and SYDVKM. The CDR3 runs 13 residues. Trimming left V 6 bases short and J 2 bases short, with 10 bases between.